A single T cell receptor beta chain is shown here with its context. The CDR3 is made up of 15 amino acids. Germline trimming cut 3 bases from V and 4 bases from J; bases unmatched to any gene: 5. CDR1 is SGHVS and CDR2 is FQNEAQ in the germline V gene. The assay was immunoSEQ multiplex PCR, and TCRdb's table has in-frame clones only and misses some. The sample carries 150,000 to 200,000 clones, 90% recorded once. The data are from a study of T cell responses to AZD1222 COVID-19 vaccine. The rearrangement joins TRBV7-8 to TRBJ1-3, with 8 bases aligning to TRBD1. The receptor was derived from an adult in good health. The sequences come from peripheral blood, collected on day 0 of AZD1222 vaccination. For the CDR3, the DNA is TGTGCCAGCAGCTTGGACAGGGTAGCCGGAAACACCATATATTTT. Its protein is CASSLDRVAGNTIYF.